This TCR beta chain was identified in a study of response to subunit inactivated influenza vaccine. One entry per CDR3 protein results from TCRdb running MiXCR on the RT-PCR reads. Here the sample spans approximately 680,000 distinct CDR3 sequences, less than 20% being singletons. In the case of this clonotype: Its antigen is still unknown.

The germline V gene encodes CDR1 DFQATT and CDR2 SNEGSKA (reference sequence). V lost 6 bases to trimming and J lost 6 bases; unmatched junction nucleotides: 16. The CDR3 runs to 15 residues. General study points: That few new T cells are recruited by each seasonal influenza vaccination was the authors' suggestion.

The V call is TRBV20-1, the J call TRBJ1-2, with TRBD1 matching over 7 bases. This specimen consisted of PBMCs from blood, obtained 11 to 12 days after vaccination. The receptor was isolated from a man in his fifties or sixties who received an inactivated influenza vaccine. As DNA, the CDR3 is TGCAGTGCCCCCCCTCAGACAGGGAAGATTAATGGCTACACCTTC. Translation gives CSAPPQTGKINGYTF.